The present entry profiles one TCR beta chain with its context. The antigen is not known. Two oligonucleotides, mixed equimolar, formed the beta constant-region primer covering TRBC1 and TRBC2. The ligated cDNA underwent four PCR rounds using SP2 and nested alpha and beta constant-region primers. TCRdb re-called the UMI-ligation and nested PCR reads with MiXCR, one entry per CDR3 protein. The sample yields over 80,000 distinct CDR3 sequences, about 11% seen once. This CDR3 is built from 17 residues. The V end was cut by 0 bases, the J end by 6 bases, with 20 bases between. In germline, CDR1 is ENHRY, CDR2 SYGVKD. This specimen belongs to a study of naive and memory T cell subsets. Study-wide results and caveats: The power law exponent of TCR abundance differed between naive and memory cells. Especially in CD8 cells, naive repertoires contained a few larger clonotypes, possibly CD45RA-re-expressing memory cells.

The rearrangement joins TRBV10-3 to TRBJ1-2, with TRBD1 as a possible D gene (5 bases). The sample was naive CD4+ T cells from blood. This clonotype originated in a human donor in good health. CDR3 sequence: CAISESIRGGLSDGYTF. In nucleotides, the CDR3 is TGTGCCATCAGTGAGTCGATTAGGGGAGGATTAAGCGATGGCTACACCTTC.